The rows below give T cell receptor beta chains drawn from one sample of a study of siplizumab effects on memory and regulatory T cells. The data were produced by immunoSEQ multiplex PCR, yet TCRdb's version contains in-frame clones alone and is incomplete. The sample shows about 56,000 clones, just over 95% of them seen only once. Sequencing was done on a sample of naive CD8+ T cells sorted from blood. All receptors come from a human donor in good health. The conserved cysteine and the conserved F or W are not part of the CDR3 here.

>TRBV20-1|TRBJ1-1
SARGDAA
>TRBV30|TRBJ2-7
AWSPGRGLAYEQY
>TRBV29-1|TRBJ2-1
SVVASGSLQQF
>TRBV11-2|TRBJ2-7
ASSLAGSLGEQY
>TRBV14|TRBJ2-7
ASSQDVSSYEQY
>TRBV27|TRBJ2-2
ASSLWASGSTGELF
>TRBV5-1|TRBJ2-7
ASSLGSAGGSYEQY
>TRBV21-1|TRBJ1-5
ASSPRGNQPQH
>TRBV4-1|TRBJ2-7
ASSQDQGTASYEQY
>TRBV9|TRBJ2-5
ASSVVGGEETQY
>TRBV25-1|TRBJ2-7
ASSDRTGREQY
>TRBV7-2|TRBJ2-3
ASSWLAENTDTQY
>TRBV29-1|TRBJ2-2
SAQPTSGMTGELF
>TRBV30|TRBJ1-5
AWSVGGGNQPQH
>TRBV6-1|TRBJ2-1
ASSEGSNEQF
>TRBV13|TRBJ2-7
ASSKTGNYEQY
>TRBV7-9|TRBJ2-7
ASRAGSSYEQY
>TRBV6-5|TRBJ2-1
ASSKTGNEQF
>TRBV9|TRBJ2-3
ASSGEGTSTDTQY
>TRBV20-1|TRBJ2-7
SATPYEQY
>TRBV9|TRBJ2-2
ASSVLERTGELF
>TRBV9|TRBJ2-1
ASSVGSSGIYNEQF
>TRBV13|TRBJ2-5
ASSLAGDTQETQY
>TRBV10-1|TRBJ2-1
ASSESEAGDYNEQF
>TRBV10-3|TRBJ2-3
AISESGVTDTQY
>TRBV30|TRBJ2-1
AWSGSGGLAGVRQF
>TRBV19|TRBJ1-2
ASHTWAEGARYYGYT
>TRBV28|TRBJ1-5
ASSLGGDQPQH
>TRBV2|TRBJ1-1
ASSEARLSLEAF
>TRBV10-3|TRBJ2-1
AIRDRDRGPGNEQF
>TRBV7-6|TRBJ1-1
ASSSTGGGIEAF
>TRBV6-6|TRBJ2-2
ASSWGLAGSTGELF
>TRBV27|TRBJ2-3
ASSFETSTDTQY
>TRBV7-9|TRBJ1-5
ASSLGDLGNQPQH